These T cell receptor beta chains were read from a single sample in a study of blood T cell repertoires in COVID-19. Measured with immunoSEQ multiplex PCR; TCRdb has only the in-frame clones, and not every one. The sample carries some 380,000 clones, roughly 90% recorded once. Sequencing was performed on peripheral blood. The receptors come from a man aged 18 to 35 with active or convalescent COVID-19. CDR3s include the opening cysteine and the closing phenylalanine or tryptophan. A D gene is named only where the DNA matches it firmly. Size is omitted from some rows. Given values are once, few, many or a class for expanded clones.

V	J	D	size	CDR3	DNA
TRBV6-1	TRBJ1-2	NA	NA	CASSESPGITYGYTF	TGTGCCAGCAGTGAATCCCCCGGGATTACCTATGGCTACACCTTC
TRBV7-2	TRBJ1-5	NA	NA	CASSSTGYSNQPQHF	TGTGCCAGCAGCTCAACAGGGTATAGCAATCAGCCCCAGCATTTT
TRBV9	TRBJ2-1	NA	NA	CASSVGDSRRDEQFF	TGTGCCAGCAGCGTAGGTGACAGCCGTCGGGATGAGCAGTTCTTC
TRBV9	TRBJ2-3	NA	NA	CASGRTGADTQYF	TGTGCCAGCGGGAGGACAGGAGCAGATACGCAGTATTTT
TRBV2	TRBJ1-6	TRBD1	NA	CASSWDRESPLHF	TGTGCCAGCAGTTGGGACAGGGAATCACCCCTCCACTTT
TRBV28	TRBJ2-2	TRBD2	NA	CASTTLAGGNTGELFF	TGTGCCAGCACTACGCTAGCGGGGGGTAACACCGGGGAGCTGTTTTTT
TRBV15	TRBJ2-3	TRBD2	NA	CATSIGTSGGTDTQYF	TGTGCCACCAGTATAGGGACTAGCGGAGGCACAGATACGCAGTATTTT
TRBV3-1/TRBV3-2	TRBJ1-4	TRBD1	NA	CASSSTRTGLNEKLFF	TGTGCCAGCAGCTCTACGCGGACAGGGCTTAATGAAAAACTGTTTTTT
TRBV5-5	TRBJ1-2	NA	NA	CASSLVGAPGYTF	TGTGCCAGCAGCTTGGTGGGAGCCCCGGGCTACACCTTC
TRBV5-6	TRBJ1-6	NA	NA	CASSLRRVSPLHF	TGTGCCAGCAGCTTGCGGAGGGTTTCACCCCTCCACTTT
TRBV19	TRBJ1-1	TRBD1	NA	CASSYRDRGTEAFF	TGTGCCAGTAGTTACCGGGACAGGGGAACTGAAGCTTTCTTT
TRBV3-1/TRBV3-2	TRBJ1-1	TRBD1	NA	CASSRDRGDTEAFF	TGTGCCAGCAGCCGGGACAGGGGCGACACTGAAGCTTTCTTT
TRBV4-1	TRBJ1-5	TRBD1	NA	CASSQVRTGKQPQHF	TGCGCCAGCAGCCAAGTCCGGACAGGGAAGCAGCCCCAGCATTTT
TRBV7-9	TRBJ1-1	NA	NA	CASSPSRAYRATNTEAFF	TGTGCCAGCAGCCCTAGCCGGGCTTACAGGGCAACGAACACTGAAGCTTTCTTT
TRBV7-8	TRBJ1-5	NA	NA	CASSLAQDSNQPQHF	TGTGCCAGCAGCTTAGCACAGGATAGCAATCAGCCCCAGCATTTT
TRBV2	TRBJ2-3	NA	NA	CASQLEMYTQYF	TGTGCCAGCCAACTAGAGATGTATACGCAGTATTTT
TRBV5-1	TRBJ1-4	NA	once	CASSSTGLGEKLFF	TGCGCCAGCAGCTCAACAGGGCTGGGAGAAAAACTGTTTTTT
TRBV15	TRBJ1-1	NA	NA	CATSRDRKAMNTEAFF	TGTGCCACCAGCAGAGACAGGAAGGCGATGAACACTGAAGCTTTCTTT
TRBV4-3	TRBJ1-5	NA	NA	CASSPEGGQPQHF	TGCGCCAGCAGCCCTGAGGGTGGCCAGCCCCAGCATTTT
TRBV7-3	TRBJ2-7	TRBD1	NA	CASSLGHRGPYEQYF	TGTGCCAGCAGCTTGGGCCACAGGGGGCCCTACGAGCAGTACTTC
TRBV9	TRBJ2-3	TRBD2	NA	CASSAKSRRGASDTQYF	TGTGCCAGCAGCGCAAAATCTCGGCGGGGGGCGTCAGATACGCAGTATTTT
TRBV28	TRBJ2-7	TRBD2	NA	CASSAAGTSGYEQYF	TGTGCCAGCAGTGCCGCCGGGACTAGTGGTTACGAGCAGTACTTC
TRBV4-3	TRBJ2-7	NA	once	CASSQDGTSYEQYF	TGCGCCAGCAGCCAAGATGGCACCTCCTACGAGCAGTACTTC
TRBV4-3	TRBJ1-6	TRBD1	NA	CASSQDTGQGVRSPLHF	TGCGCCAGCAGCCAAGATACAGGACAGGGGGTTCGTTCACCCCTCCACTTT
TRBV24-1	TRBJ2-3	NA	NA	CATSERPVGASDTQYF	TGTGCCACCAGTGAACGACCCGTCGGAGCTTCAGATACGCAGTATTTT
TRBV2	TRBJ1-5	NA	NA	CASAAGVDQPQHF	TGTGCCAGCGCGGCAGGGGTCGATCAGCCCCAGCATTTT
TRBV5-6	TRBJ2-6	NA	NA	CASRWWGAGANVLTF	TGTGCCAGCCGCTGGTGGGGGGCTGGGGCCAACGTCCTGACTTTC
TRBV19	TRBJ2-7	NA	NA	CASSMTTIYEQYF	TGTGCCAGTAGTATGACCACTATCTACGAGCAGTACTTC
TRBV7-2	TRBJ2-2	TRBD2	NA	CASSSRLAGVGTGELFF	TGTGCCAGCAGCTCCCGACTAGCGGGAGTGGGGACCGGGGAGCTGTTTTTT
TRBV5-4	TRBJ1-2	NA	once	CASSLGQEFSYGYTF	TGTGCCAGCAGCTTGGGACAGGAGTTTTCCTATGGCTACACCTTC
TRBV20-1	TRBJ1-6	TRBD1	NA	CSASPGGSPLHF	TGCAGTGCTAGTCCAGGGGGTTCACCCCTCCACTTT
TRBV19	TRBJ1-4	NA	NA	CASSIRRSNEKLFF	TGTGCCAGTAGTATTCGCAGATCTAATGAAAAACTGTTTTTT
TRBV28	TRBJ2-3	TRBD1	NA	CAGRGGSTDTQYF	TGTGCCGGAAGAGGGGGCAGCACAGATACGCAGTATTTT
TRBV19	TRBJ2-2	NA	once	CASSIDSRGTGELFF	TGTGCCAGTAGCATCGACTCTCGAGGGACCGGGGAGCTGTTTTTT
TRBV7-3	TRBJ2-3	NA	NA	CASSPGPELPTQYF	TGTGCCAGCAGCCCGGGTCCCGAGCTACCTACGCAGTATTTT
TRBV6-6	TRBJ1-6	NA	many	CASSVGPENSPLHF	TGTGCCAGCTCCGTGGGTCCGGAGAATTCACCCCTCCACTTT
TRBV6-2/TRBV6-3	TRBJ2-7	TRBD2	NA	CASSSLAGSYEQYF	TGTGCCAGCAGTTCGTTAGCGGGTTCCTACGAGCAGTACTTC
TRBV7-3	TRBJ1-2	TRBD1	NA	CASSLLGGQSDGYTF	TGTGCCAGCAGCTTATTAGGGGGACAGTCGGATGGCTACACCTTC
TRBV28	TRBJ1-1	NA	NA	CASSPGQNTEAFF	TGTGCCAGCAGCCCTGGACAGAACACTGAAGCTTTCTTT
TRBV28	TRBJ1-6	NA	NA	CASSSRTSGDSPLHF	TGTGCCAGCAGTTCCCGGACGAGCGGTGATTCACCCCTCCACTTT
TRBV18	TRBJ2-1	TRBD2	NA	CASSPSPGGKNEQFF	TGTGCCAGCTCACCAAGTCCGGGGGGGAAAAATGAGCAGTTCTTC
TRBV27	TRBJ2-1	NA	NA	CASGNRFSWNEQFF	TGTGCCAGCGGCAACAGGTTTTCTTGGAATGAGCAGTTCTTC
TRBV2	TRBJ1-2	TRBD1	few	CASSVGQGYGYTF	TGTGCCAGCAGTGTGGGACAGGGCTATGGCTACACCTTC
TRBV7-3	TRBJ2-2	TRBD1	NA	CASSPVNPSGQGLWNTGELFF	TGTGCCAGCAGCCCCGTTAACCCATCGGGACAGGGGTTATGGAACACCGGGGAGCTGTTTTTT
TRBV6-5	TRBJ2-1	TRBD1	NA	CASSYRGTGANEQFF	TGTGCCAGCAGTTATAGGGGGACAGGGGCAAATGAGCAGTTCTTC
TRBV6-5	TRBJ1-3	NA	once	CASKSGSGNTIYF	TGTGCCAGCAAGTCAGGTTCCGGAAACACCATATATTTT
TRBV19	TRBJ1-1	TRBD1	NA	CASSLQGVNTEAFF	TGTGCCAGTAGTTTACAGGGGGTAAACACTGAAGCTTTCTTT